This T cell receptor (beta chain) was found in a study of shared clonotypes between healthy human individuals. Splitting the CD4+ cells yielded a CD45RA+ naive subset and a CD45RA-negative memory subset. TCRdb keeps only in-frame clones here, not all; method: immunoSEQ multiplex PCR. The sample includes under 650,000 clones, almost 97% seen only once; the top ten take roughly 0.06%. This CDR3 is 16 amino acids long. V was pared by 2 bases and J by 1 base, with 12 bases between. Germline CDR1 and CDR2: LNHDA and SQIVND (reference sequence). The chain has TRBV19 and TRBJ1-5; TRBD1 is a possible D gene (5 bases). The TCR originated in a woman aged 25 to 39 in good health. Sequencing input: naive CD4+ T cells sorted from blood. Stated subset: CD45RA+ positively selected. CDR3 loop: CASSIWTGTSNQPQHF. CDR3 bases: TGTGCCAGTAGTATATGGACGGGGACCAGCAATCAGCCCCAGCATTTT. Based on the CDR3 plus reference TRBV19 and TRBJ1-5, the full variable domain is DGGITQSPKYLFRKEGQNVTLSCEQNLNHDAMYWYRQDPGQGLRLIYYSQIVNDFQKGDIAEGYSVSREKKESFPLTVTSAQKNPTAFYLCASSIWTGTSNQPQHFGDGTRLSIL.